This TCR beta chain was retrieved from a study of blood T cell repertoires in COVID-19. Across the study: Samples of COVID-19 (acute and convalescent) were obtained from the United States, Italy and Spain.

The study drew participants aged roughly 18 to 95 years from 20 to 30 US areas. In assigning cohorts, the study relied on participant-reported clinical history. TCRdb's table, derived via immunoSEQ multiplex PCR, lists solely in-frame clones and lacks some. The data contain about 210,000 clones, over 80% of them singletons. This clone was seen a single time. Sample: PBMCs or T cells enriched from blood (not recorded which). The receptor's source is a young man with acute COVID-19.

The CDR3 bases are TGTGCCAGCAGCCTCATGCGGGGGGGCCTATATAATTCACCCCTCCACTTT. Its protein is CASSLMRGGLYNSPLHF. The genes are TRBV5-8 and TRBJ1-6, with D perhaps TRBD1 (6 bases). Per germline, CDR1 SGHTS and CDR2 YDEGEE. Trimming took off 4 bases at V and 4 bases at J, with 18 bases between the two ends. The CDR3 length is 17 residues. Filled out from reference TRBV5-8 and TRBJ1-6, the complete variable domain reads EAGVTQSPTHLIKTRGQQATLRCSPISGHTSVYWYQQALGLGLQFLLWYDEGEERNRGNFPPRFSGRQFPNYSSELNVNALELEDSALYLCASSLMRGGLYNSPLHFGNGTRLTVT.